The 17 T cell receptor beta chains presented below share a single source sample, sequenced in a study of shared clonotypes between healthy human individuals. TCRdb's table, derived via immunoSEQ multiplex PCR, lists solely in-frame clones and lacks some. The sample records roughly 700,000 clones, approximately 79% being singletons. The sample was memory CD4+ T cells sorted from blood. Subset of the sample: CD45RA-negative fraction. The source is a woman younger than 45 in good health.

The gene calls are TRBV28 and TRBJ2-5; 7 bases line up with TRBD2. Germline CDR1 MDHEN, CDR2 SYDVKM. The CDR3 extends over 14 amino acids. The trim removed 10 bases at V and 5 bases at J, leaving 13 bases unmatched. CDR3 coding DNA: TGTGCCACCAGCTGGACTAGTTTAGAGGAGACCCAGTACTTC. This codes for CATSWTSLEETQYF.

This chain joins TRBV19 and TRBJ2-3, with 8 positions matching TRBD2. Looked up from germline, CDR1 is LNHDA and CDR2 is SQIVND (reference sequence). V lost 3 bases and J lost 3; bases outside the gene matches: 5. The CDR3 is 15 residues long. In DNA form, the CDR3 reads TGTGCCAGTAGTATCCAAGCGGGAGTGACAGATACGCAGTATTTT. Translation gives CASSIQAGVTDTQYF. Variable domain in full (rest from reference TRBV19 and TRBJ2-3): DGGITQSPKYLFRKEGQNVTLSCEQNLNHDAMYWYRQDPGQGLRLIYYSQIVNDFQKGDIAEGYSVSREKKESFPLTVTSAQKNPTAFYLCASSIQAGVTDTQYFGPGTRLTVL.

The chain employs TRBV28 and TRBJ2-7; 7 nucleotides align to TRBD1. The CDR3 covers 14 residues. Germline assignment: CDR1 MDHEN and CDR2 SYDVKM. Losses at the gene ends were 5 bases for V and 2 bases for J; bases not matched to a gene: 6. This chain's CDR3 is CASSDRAPAYEQYF. CDR3 coding DNA: TGTGCCAGCAGTGACAGGGCCCCAGCCTACGAGCAGTACTTC.

This chain joins TRBV2 and TRBJ1-1, with unresolved D. CDR1 is SNHLY and CDR2 is FYNNEI in the germline V gene. The CDR3 length is 15 residues. The germline V and J ends were trimmed by 1 base and 5 bases, with 14 bases remaining between them. For the CDR3, the DNA is TGTGCCAGCAGTGAAGGGGTGATCGGCCATACTGAAGCTTTCTTT. Translating it yields CASSEGVIGHTEAFF.

The chain has TRBV27 and TRBJ2-1; 9 bases are a match to TRBD2. The J segment lost 6 bases and the V segment lost 4 bases, leaving 7 bases of the junction unmatched. Germline CDR1 and CDR2: MNHEY and SMNVEV (reference sequence). CDR3 size: 15 residues. The CDR3 protein is CASSSRGLAGNEQFF. The CDR3 nucleotides are TGTGCCAGCAGTTCAAGGGGACTAGCAGGCAATGAGCAGTTCTTC.

The chain links TRBV6-6 to TRBJ2-1, with D perhaps TRBD2 (6 bases). Trimming cost V 7 bases and J 3 bases, with 16 bases left between them. This CDR3 is 15 amino acids long. Germline V lookup: CDR1 MNHNY, CDR2 SVGAGI (reference sequence). Written as DNA, the CDR3 is TGTGCCAGCACCAGAACGGGACTCGTCTACAATGAGCAGTTCTTC. Translating it yields CASTRTGLVYNEQFF.

The chain recombines TRBV6-5 with TRBJ1-2, with TRBD1 as a possible D gene (5 bases). CDR3 size: 14 residues. With 5 bases removed from V and 4 bases from J, the gap between germline ends came to 14 bases. Germline V lookup: CDR1 MNHEY, CDR2 SVGAGI. The DNA for the CDR3 is TGTGCCAGCAGTCGAGCTGGGGACGCCTATGGCTACACCTTC. This codes for CASSRAGDAYGYTF.

On this clone itself: Other DNA sequences in the same sample also yield this CDR3. The V call is TRBV5-1, the J call TRBJ1-2; a possible D gene is TRBD1 (5 bases). Trimming pared 0 bases from V and 3 bases from J, leaving 6 bases between. The CDR3 contains 13 residues. The V gene's germline CDR1 is SGHRS and CDR2 YFSETQ. The CDR3 is CASSLGRDYGYTF. DNA for the CDR3: TGCGCCAGCAGCTTGGGCAGGGACTATGGCTACACCTTC.

The chain employs TRBV9 and TRBJ1-2; D unresolved. The CDR3 loop spans 18 amino acids. CDR1 and CDR2 from the germline V gene are SGDLS and YYNGEE. V gave up 4 bases and J gave up 3 bases, with 25 bases separating them. The CDR3 region has the DNA TGTGCCAGCAGCAGCGCCCCACAACGGAGGGCGTCCGACTATGGCTACACCTTC. Protein: CASSSAPQRRASDYGYTF. Looking up the rest from reference TRBV9 and TRBJ1-2 gives the full variable domain: DSGVTQTPKHLITATGQRVTLRCSPRSGDLSVYWYQQSLDQGLQFLIQYYNGEERAKGNILERFSAQQFPDLHSELNLSSLELGDSALYFCASSSAPQRRASDYGYTFGSGTRLTVV.

The V gene is TRBV10-3, the J gene TRBJ2-3; TRBD2 agrees at 8 bases. Germline V gives CDR1 ENHRY, CDR2 SYGVKD. The CDR3 consists of 13 residues. The J segment lost 10 bases and the V segment lost 0 bases, leaving 3 bases of the junction unmatched. The CDR3 region has the DNA TGTGCCATCAGTGAGTCGGAGGGACTAGCGCAGTATTTT. Its translation is CAISESEGLAQYF.

The genes are TRBV5-4 and TRBJ2-1; D may be TRBD2 (5 bases). This CDR3 is built from 16 residues. Deletions cut 3 bases from V and 3 bases from J, with 16 bases between. Germline values: CDR1 SGHNT, CDR2 YYREEE (reference sequence). CDR3 nucleotides: TGTGCCAGCAGCTCCGCGACTAATCCGTTCTACAATGAGCAGTTCTTC. Translating gives CASSSATNPFYNEQFF.

The V gene is TRBV5-4, the J gene TRBJ2-2, with D possibly TRBD1 on 6 matching bases. The CDR3 loop spans 13 amino acids. Germline V gene lookup returns CDR1 SGHNT and CDR2 YYREEE (reference sequence). Between the trimmed V and J ends, which lost 4 bases and 5 bases, there was a span of 9 bases. The CDR3 DNA reads as TGTGCCAGCAGCCCAGGACAGACCGGGGAGCTGTTTTTT. Its protein product is CASSPGQTGELFF.

This rearrangement joins TRBV27 to TRBJ2-3; no clear D gene. CDR1 and CDR2 (germline): MNHEY, SMNVEV (reference sequence). V was trimmed by 6 bases and J by 9 bases, leaving 10 bases between them. The CDR3 is made up of 11 amino acids. Written as DNA, the CDR3 is TGTGCCAGCAGGGGGTATGAGACGCAGTATTTT. Amino acid sequence: CASRGYETQYF.

CDR3 bases: TGCGCCAGCAGCTTTGGGCAGGGGAGGACTGAAGCTTTCTTT. Its translation is CASSFGQGRTEAFF. The J gene is TRBJ1-1, the V gene TRBV5-1; D might be TRBD1 (6 bases). CDR3 length: 14 residues. Germline CDR1 and CDR2: SGHRS and YFSETQ. The V end lost 2 bases, the J end lost 5 bases, and 13 bases lay between the germline ends. The full variable domain, completed using reference TRBV5-1 and TRBJ1-1, is KAGVTQTPRYLIKTRGQQVTLSCSPISGHRSVSWYQQTPGQGLQFLFEYFSETQRNKGNFPGRFSGRQFSNSRSEMNVSTLELGDSALYLCASSFGQGRTEAFFGQGTRLTVV.

The rearrangement uses TRBV5-4 and TRBJ2-7; possibly TRBD1 for D (6 bases). Germline loops: CDR1 SGHNT, CDR2 YYREEE (reference sequence). CDR3 length: 15 amino acids. V was cut by 4 bases and J by 3 bases, with 17 bases left in between. As DNA, the CDR3 is TGTGCCAGCAGCCAACAGGGCGGTAATCTCTACGAGCAGTACTTC. It codes for CASSQQGGNLYEQYF.

This clone was detected many times. This sequence joins TRBV19 and TRBJ2-1, with D possibly being TRBD2 (6 bases). V lost 4 bases and J lost 7, with 14 bases in between. The length of the CDR3 is 14 residues. Germline-derived CDR1 and CDR2 are LNHDA and SQIVND (reference sequence). CDR3 nucleotides: TGTGCCAGTAGTAGACTAGGGGTCCGGAATGAGCAGTTCTTC. Translating gives CASSRLGVRNEQFF.

This clone was recorded many times. The V and J genes are TRBV28 and TRBJ2-3, with D perhaps given as TRBD1 or TRBD2 (5 bases each). The CDR3 consists of 15 residues. Between the trimmed V and J ends, which lost 6 bases and 2 bases, there was a span of 15 bases. Germline values: CDR1 MDHEN, CDR2 SYDVKM. The CDR3 DNA is TGTGCCAGCAGCTTAGGGGTCGGGGCCACAGATACGCAGTATTTT. Protein sequence: CASSLGVGATDTQYF.